This passage covers 22 T cell receptor beta chains from one sample sequenced in a study of T cells after yellow fever vaccination. A single record per CDR3 protein comes from TCRdb applying MiXCR to the 5' RACE reads. The sample consists of a few hundred thousand distinct CDR3 sequences, less than 20% of them appearing once. The starting material was PBMCs, obtained more than 4 days after the first yellow fever vaccination. These receptors were collected from a man between 18 and 29 years old who received the YFV17D yellow fever vaccine.

This clonotype came up a few times. The gene calls are TRBV12-5 and TRBJ2-3; 7 bases match TRBD1. The CDR3 loop spans 14 amino acids. V was pared by 2 bases and J by 4 bases, with 3 bases of the junction left unmatched. CDR1 LGHNT and CDR2 FRNRAP come from the germline V gene. CDR3 DNA: TGTGCTAGTGGTTTGCTACAGGGGTCAGATACGCAGTATTTT. Its protein product is CASGLLQGSDTQYF.

CDR3 sequence: CASSLGFGNNEQFF. The CDR3 coding sequence is TGCGCCAGCAGCTTGGGGTTTGGGAACAATGAGCAGTTCTTC. This chain joins TRBV5-1 and TRBJ2-1; D unresolved. The CDR3 totals 14 residues. CDR1 and CDR2 (germline): SGHRS, YFSETQ. The V gene lost 0 bases and the J gene lost 5 bases, with 9 bases spanning the gap. The variable domain in full, with the rest retrieved from reference TRBV5-1 and TRBJ2-1, is KAGVTQTPRYLIKTRGQQVTLSCSPISGHRSVSWYQQTPGQGLQFLFEYFSETQRNKGNFPGRFSGRQFSNSRSEMNVSTLELGDSALYLCASSLGFGNNEQFFGPGTRLTVL.

This clonotype was seen a handful of times. The CDR3 bases are TGCAGCGCGGCGGACAGGGCGGTCAATGAAGCTTTCTTT. Protein: CSAADRAVNEAFF. V is TRBV29-1 and J is TRBJ1-1; TRBD1 matches 8 bases. Per germline, CDR1 SQVTM and CDR2 ANQGSEA. The V segment lost 7 bases and the J segment 7 bases; nucleotides outside the gene matches: 11. The CDR3 has 13 residues.

CDR3 in DNA: TGTGCCAGCAGCCAATGGAAGCGGGGCACAGATACGCAGTATTTT. It is translated as CASSQWKRGTDTQYF. The rearrangement uses TRBV16 and TRBJ2-3, with a weak D call TRBD2 (6 bases). This CDR3 is 15 amino acids long. Trimming pared 1 base from V and 1 base from J, leaving 9 bases between. Germline V gene sequence: CDR1 KGHSY, CDR2 FQNENV.

The chain links TRBV7-9 to TRBJ1-6; the D gene is possibly TRBD1 (6 bases). This CDR3 has 12 amino acids. The V gene lost 5 bases and the J gene lost 9 bases, with 8 bases spanning the gap. Germline loops: CDR1 SEHNR, CDR2 FQNEAQ (reference sequence). CDR3 in DNA: TGTGCCAGCAGCGGAGGGGGTTCACCCCTCCACTTT. Translation gives CASSGGGSPLHF.

A remark on this clonotype: A read error is possible here, since a much larger clone lies one base away. This chain links TRBV7-8 with TRBJ1-6; D ambiguous. CDR1 SGHVS and CDR2 FQNEAQ come from the germline V gene. CDR3 length equals 14 residues. CDR3 bases: TGTTCCAGCAGCTTGCAGGACTATGGTTCACCCCTCCACTTT. This encodes CSSSLQDYGSPLHF.

This clonotype appeared a few times. The chain is built from TRBV11-3 and TRBJ2-1, with a possible D match to TRBD2 (7 bases). This CDR3 has 15 amino acids. In germline, CDR1 is SGHNT, CDR2 YENEEA. The V end was cut by 3 bases, the J end by 3 bases, with 12 bases between. The CDR3 is CASSLLGGHYNEQFF. The CDR3 nucleotides read TGTGCCAGCAGCTTGCTCGGGGGGCACTACAATGAGCAGTTCTTC.

A few counts support this clonotype. This sequence joins TRBV20-1 and TRBJ2-1; TRBD2 is a possible D gene (7 bases). This CDR3 comprises 15 residues. Germline CDR1 is DFQATT and CDR2 is SNEGSKA (reference sequence). The CDR3 spells CSPKRGGGSYNEQFF. For the CDR3, the DNA is TGCAGCCCCAAGCGAGGGGGGGGATCCTACAATGAGCAGTTCTTC.

This chain connects TRBV12-3 or TRBV12-4 to TRBJ2-1; D call uncertain. Between the trimmed V and J ends, which lost 7 bases and 8 bases, there was a span of 15 bases. This CDR3 is built from 13 residues. DNA for the CDR3: TGTGCCAGCACCAACACATGGCGCCATGAGCAGTTCTTC. Translating gives CASTNTWRHEQFF.

This clonotype was seen a handful of times. This chain links TRBV7-2 with TRBJ2-7, with 9 bases aligning to TRBD2. The CDR3 length is 14 residues. Germline values: CDR1 SGHTA, CDR2 FQGNSA. V trimming: 3 bases; J trimming: 4 bases; junction bases outside the gene matches: 4. CDR3 coding DNA: TGTGCCAGCAGCTTTTATAGCGGGGGATACGAGCAGTACGTC. Encoded protein: CASSFYSGGYEQYV.

The chain carries TRBV5-1 and TRBJ2-1; D assignment may be TRBD1 or TRBD2 (5 bases each). The germline V gene has CDR1 SGHRS and CDR2 YFSETQ. This CDR3 comprises 14 residues. The V end was cut by 7 bases, the J end by 0 bases, with 11 bases between. CDR3 in DNA: TGCGCCAGCCTCGGGGCGGGCTCCTACAATGAGCAGTTCTTC. Protein product: CASLGAGSYNEQFF.

Regarding this clonotype: The junction does not match germline at one end; this may be a read error. The chain couples TRBV20-1 to TRBJ1-5; no reliable D call. The germline V gene encodes CDR1 DFQATT and CDR2 SNEGSKA (reference sequence). This CDR3 has 12 residues. DNA for the CDR3: TGCAGTGCTACCACCCGCAATCATCCCCAGCATTTT. The encoded protein is CSATTRNHPQHF.

In nucleotides, the CDR3 is TGTGCCAGCAGCTCACCCCCCGCGGGGGAAGCAGATACGCAGTATTTT. Its translation is CASSSPPAGEADTQYF. The chain links TRBV5-4 to TRBJ2-3, with 7 bases fitting TRBD2. V was pared by 3 bases and J by 4 bases, with 11 bases of the junction left unmatched. Germline values: CDR1 SGHNT, CDR2 YYREEE (reference sequence). CDR3 size: 16 residues.

There are a few counts of this clonotype. The J gene is TRBJ1-1, the V gene TRBV7-8; perhaps TRBD1 as D (6 bases). Germline CDR1 is SGHVS and CDR2 is FQNEAQ. V shed 5 bases and J shed 1 base, with 14 bases lying between them. The CDR3 extends over 15 amino acids. CDR3 in DNA: TGTGCCAGCAGCGACCGAAAACAGGGGAACACTGAAGCTTTCTTT. Translating it yields CASSDRKQGNTEAFF.

The gene calls are TRBV28 and TRBJ1-5; no clear D. The germline V and J ends were trimmed by 1 base and 5 bases, with 18 bases remaining between them. CDR1 MDHEN and CDR2 SYDVKM come from the germline V gene. The CDR3 covers 17 residues. CDR3 sequence (DNA): TGTGCCAGCAGTTTATTCGTTCGGGGAAATAACTATCAGCCCCAGCATTTT. This encodes CASSLFVRGNNYQPQHF. The variable domain in full, with the rest retrieved from reference TRBV28 and TRBJ1-5, is DVKVTQSSRYLVKRTGEKVFLECVQDMDHENMFWYRQDPGLGLRLIYFSYDVKMKEKGDIPEGYSVSREKKERFSLILESASTNQTSMYLCASSLFVRGNNYQPQHFGDGTRLSIL.

This clonotype has a count of ten or more. This chain joins TRBV11-2 and TRBJ2-2; 8 positions match TRBD1. The length of the CDR3 is 15 residues. Germline V gene lookup returns CDR1 SGHAT and CDR2 FQNNGV. V shed 1 base, J shed 7 bases, and the junction held 5 bases outside the gene matches. The DNA for the CDR3 is TGTGCCAGCAGCTTAGTCCAGGGGGCGTTCGGGGAGCTGTTTTTT. Amino acids: CASSLVQGAFGELFF.

This clonotype turned up a few times. V and J are TRBV7-2 and TRBJ1-1; TRBD1 matches 7 bases. Germline V gives CDR1 SGHTA, CDR2 FQGNSA. The CDR3 totals 14 residues. After removal of 6 bases from V and 4 bases from J, the junction contained 8 bases not matched to a gene. Written as DNA, the CDR3 is TGTGCCAGCAGAGACAGGGCCATAGGCACTGAAGCTTTCTTT. Translated: CASRDRAIGTEAFF.

This clonotype was detected only a few times. The chain has TRBV9 and TRBJ2-3, with D maybe TRBD2 (6 bases). This CDR3 has 15 residues. V lost 0 bases and J 6 bases, leaving 14 bases between the germline ends. The germline V gene has CDR1 SGDLS and CDR2 YYNGEE. This CDR3 reads CASSVGGRTTDTQYF. DNA for the CDR3: TGTGCCAGCAGCGTAGGTGGCCGGACTACCGATACGCAGTATTTT.

The chain carries TRBV12-3 or TRBV12-4 and TRBJ1-1, with D perhaps TRBD1 (5 bases). CDR3 length: 13 residues. V was clipped by 4 bases and J by 6 bases, with 12 bases between them. In nucleotides, the CDR3 is TGTGCCAGCAGTTCATACTCAGGGTCTGAAGCTTTCTTT. Protein sequence: CASSSYSGSEAFF.

The CDR3 loop is CAISESVSGLVELSGNTIYF. The DNA for the CDR3 is TGTGCCATCAGTGAATCGGTTAGCGGGTTAGTAGAGCTCTCTGGAAACACCATATATTTT. The V gene is TRBV10-3, the J gene TRBJ1-3; D gene uncertain. The CDR3 has 20 amino acids. Germline V gene sequence: CDR1 ENHRY, CDR2 SYGVKD. Trimming took 3 bases from V and 0 from J, leaving 24 bases between them.

The rearrangement joins TRBV20-1 to TRBJ2-7; D possibly corresponds to TRBD2 (6 bases). The V and J ends lost 5 bases and 5 bases respectively, with 16 bases between them. Germline CDR1 is DFQATT and CDR2 is SNEGSKA (reference sequence). The CDR3 extends over 13 amino acids. The CDR3 sequence is CSAEALAGDEQYF. The CDR3 nucleotides read TGCAGTGCTGAGGCACTAGCTGGGGACGAGCAGTACTTC.

The V gene is TRBV20-1, the J gene TRBJ2-3; tentatively, D is TRBD1 or TRBD2 (5 bases each). Per the germline V gene, CDR1 is DFQATT and CDR2 is SNEGSKA (reference sequence). With 5 bases removed from V and 10 bases from J, the gap between germline ends came to 25 bases. This CDR3 spans 15 amino acids. DNA of the CDR3: TGCAGTGCTCCCGGTTCGGGGCGGACGTTAACGCCGCAGTATTTT. This translates into CSAPGSGRTLTPQYF.